The 21 T cell receptor beta chains reported below all come from one sample, sequenced in a study of blood T cell repertoires in COVID-19. Profiled with immunoSEQ multiplex PCR; TCRdb holds only in-frame clones, not every one. The table includes 30,000 to 45,000 clones, around 90% detected once. The sequenced sample was peripheral blood. Receptors were obtained from a human donor in a cohort sampled during active COVID-19.

The V gene is TRBV30, the J gene TRBJ2-7, with D maybe TRBD2 (7 bases). The V and J ends lost 4 bases and 4 bases respectively, with 11 bases between them. The germline gives CDR1 GTSNPN, CDR2 SVGIG (reference sequence). The CDR3 runs to 12 residues. The CDR3 bases are TGTGCCTGGAAGGGGGGGCGGTACGAGCAGTACTTC. Translating gives CAWKGGRYEQYF. The entire variable domain, with the rest obtained from reference TRBV30 and TRBJ2-7, is as follows: SQTIHQWPATLVQPVGSPLSLECTVEGTSNPNLYWYRQAAGRGLQLLFYSVGIGQISSEVPQNLSASRPQDRQFILSSKKLLLSDSGFYLCAWKGGRYEQYFGPGTRLTVT.

The CDR3 is CASSLTSGEETQYF. The CDR3 DNA is TGCGCCAGCAGCTTGACTAGCGGGGAAGAGACCCAGTACTTC. The chain carries TRBV5-1 and TRBJ2-5, with 10 bases identical to TRBD2. Trimming took 1 base from V and 3 from J; bases not matched to a gene: 0. CDR1 is SGHRS and CDR2 is YFSETQ in the germline V gene. This CDR3 is 14 amino acids long. Drawing the rest from reference TRBV5-1 and TRBJ2-5, the complete variable domain is KAGVTQTPRYLIKTRGQQVTLSCSPISGHRSVSWYQQTPGQGLQFLFEYFSETQRNKGNFPGRFSGRQFSNSRSEMNVSTLELGDSALYLCASSLTSGEETQYFGPGTRLLVL.

The V gene is TRBV10-3, the J gene TRBJ2-3, with TRBD2 matching over 16 bases. This CDR3 is 20 amino acids long. Germline CDR1 and CDR2: ENHRY and SYGVKD. V gave up 4 bases and J gave up 4 bases; unmatched junction bases: 14. The CDR3 spells CAISGGYTGTSGRGPDTQYF. For the CDR3, the DNA is TGTGCCATCAGTGGGGGGTACACCGGGACTAGCGGGAGGGGACCAGATACGCAGTATTTT.

The chain carries TRBV5-1 and TRBJ2-7, with D perhaps matching TRBD2 (5 bases). The CDR3 sequence is 15 residues long. The V end lost 3 bases, the J end lost 7 bases, and 20 bases lay between the germline ends. Germline CDR1 and CDR2: SGHRS and YFSETQ. The CDR3 DNA is TGCGCCAGCAGCTCTTCGCCAACATCCACGGGAGAGCAGTACTTC. Translated: CASSSSPTSTGEQYF.

The CDR3 nucleotides are TGCAGTGCTAGTGAGGGGCTTGGAAACACCATATATTTT. This translates into CSASEGLGNTIYF. The gene calls are TRBV20-1 and TRBJ1-3; possibly TRBD1 for D (5 bases). Trimming removed 3 bases at V and 3 bases at J, with 9 bases between. CDR3 size: 13 residues. Germline loops: CDR1 DFQATT, CDR2 SNEGSKA (reference sequence).

This clone was seen a few times. This rearrangement joins TRBV5-4 to TRBJ1-5, with 7 bases fitting TRBD1. The CDR3 has 16 residues. CDR1 is SGHNT, CDR2 YYREEE, per germline (reference sequence). Trimming at V came to 4 bases and at J to 4 bases, leaving 11 bases not matched to a gene. In nucleotides, the CDR3 is TGTGCCAGCAGCCCTGATGGTCCGGGACAGAATCAGCCCCAGCATTTT. This codes for CASSPDGPGQNQPQHF.

Only one count was recorded for this clone. J is TRBJ2-2 and V is TRBV27; the match to TRBD2 covers 9 bases. Per the germline V gene, CDR1 is MNHEY and CDR2 is SMNVEV (reference sequence). V lost 10 bases to trimming and J lost 6 bases; unmatched junction nucleotides: 21. The CDR3 length is 18 residues. CDR3 bases: TGTGCCATCTCAAAGATAATGACTAGCGGTCTCGTGGCCGGGGAGCTGTTTTTT. Protein product: CAISKIMTSGLVAGELFF.

The chain is built from TRBV7-2 and TRBJ2-1, with D unclear. The CDR3 covers 15 residues. V lost 5 bases, J lost 6 bases, and 17 bases lay in between. Germline assignment: CDR1 SGHTA and CDR2 FQGNSA. CDR3 bases: TGTGCCAGCAGCCTTGGTAGTGAAAGAGGCAATGAGCAGTTCTTC. It encodes CASSLGSERGNEQFF.

This clone showed up just once. This chain joins TRBV7-9 and TRBJ2-7; TRBD1 matches at 10 bases. CDR1 is SEHNR, CDR2 FQNEAQ, per germline (reference sequence). The trim removed 4 bases at V and 4 bases at J, leaving 10 bases unmatched. The CDR3 is 16 amino acids. In DNA, the CDR3 is TGTGCCAGCAGCTCTCCCGGGACAGGGGTGAAATACGAGCAGTACTTC. This gives the protein CASSSPGTGVKYEQYF.

This clone was observed a handful of times. This rearrangement joins TRBV7-3 to TRBJ1-3, with 7 bases fitting TRBD1. Germline loops: CDR1 SGHTA, CDR2 FQGTGA. With V trimmed by 6 bases and J by 0 bases, 2 bases remained unmatched. The CDR3 is 14 amino acids. The DNA for the CDR3 is TGTGCCAGCAGTACAGGGGTCTCTGGAAACACCATATATTTT. Protein sequence: CASSTGVSGNTIYF.

This clone was recorded once. V is TRBV20-1 and J is TRBJ2-3; D is uncertain. The CDR3 has 10 amino acids. Germline V gives CDR1 DFQATT, CDR2 SNEGSKA (reference sequence). This CDR3 reads CGASTDTQYF. The CDR3 DNA is TGCGGAGCTAGCACAGATACGCAGTATTTT.

The chain employs TRBV18 and TRBJ2-1, with D possibly being TRBD2 (6 bases). This CDR3 is 16 amino acids long. Germline CDR1 and CDR2: KGHSH and LQKENI. Trimming pared 3 bases from V and 0 bases from J, leaving 12 bases between. The CDR3 sequence is CASSPRDSSSYNEQFF. The CDR3 region has the DNA TGTGCCAGCTCACCCCGGGACTCGAGCTCCTACAATGAGCAGTTCTTC.

The genes are TRBV27 and TRBJ1-1; a weak D match, TRBD1 (6 bases). Deletions cut 6 bases from V and 4 bases from J, with 15 bases between. The CDR3 consists of 14 residues. The germline gives CDR1 MNHEY, CDR2 SMNVEV (reference sequence). CDR3 amino acids: CASSRRGKRTEAFF. Here the CDR3 DNA reads TGTGCCAGCAGCCGAAGGGGGAAGCGCACTGAAGCTTTCTTT.

The genes are TRBV2 and TRBJ1-5; 10 bases agree with TRBD1. V trimming: 6 bases; J trimming: 2 bases; junction bases outside the gene matches: 7. The length of the CDR3 is 16 residues. Germline V gene data show CDR1 as SNHLY and CDR2 as FYNNEI. CDR3 amino acids: CASSERGTGGNQPQHF. CDR3 DNA sequence: TGTGCCAGCAGCGAGAGGGGGACAGGGGGCAATCAGCCCCAGCATTTT.

By sample fraction, this clone is medium-sized. The chain links TRBV12-5 to TRBJ2-1, with TRBD2 matching over 13 bases. V shed 6 bases, J shed 7 bases, and the junction held 3 bases outside the gene matches. This CDR3 region has 14 residues. Germline V gene lookup returns CDR1 LGHNT and CDR2 FRNRAP. CDR3 amino acids: CASGLAGGVNEQFF. Written as DNA, the CDR3 is TGTGCTAGTGGACTAGCGGGAGGGGTGAATGAGCAGTTCTTC.

The chain has TRBV2 and TRBJ2-1; TRBD2 agrees at 9 bases. Germline loops: CDR1 SNHLY, CDR2 FYNNEI. Trimming took 6 bases from V and 6 from J; bases not matched to a gene: 15. The CDR3 runs 17 residues. The CDR3 sequence is CASSRSSGKLLRNEQFF. The CDR3 region has the DNA TGTGCCAGCAGCCGATCTAGCGGGAAACTTCTTCGCAATGAGCAGTTCTTC.

CDR3 DNA: TGTGCCAGCAGCTTAGATCCAGCCGGAAGGGAGGGTTTCTTT. Translated: CASSLDPAGREGFF. The chain carries TRBV7-2 and TRBJ1-1; D not resolved. There are 14 residues in the CDR3. Germline V gene sequence: CDR1 SGHTA, CDR2 FQGNSA. Trimming removed 1 base from V and 13 bases from J, with 19 bases in between.

This chain connects TRBV5-1 to TRBJ2-7; D possibly corresponds to TRBD1 (5 bases). Germline lookup yields CDR1 SGHRS and CDR2 YFSETQ. The CDR3 has 14 amino acids. V was shortened by 4 bases and J by 0 bases, with 11 bases between the two germline ends. DNA of the CDR3: TGCGCCAGCAGCCTTGGTGACAGCTCCTACGAGCAGTACTTC. Residues: CASSLGDSSYEQYF.

This clone was counted between two and nine times. This sequence joins TRBV11-2 and TRBJ1-1; TRBD1 agrees at 7 bases. The CDR3 has 14 amino acids. The ends lost 1 base at V and 5 bases at J; junction bases unmatched: 4. Germline CDR1 SGHAT, CDR2 FQNNGV. The CDR3: CASSLARGQTEAFF. The CDR3 coding sequence is TGTGCCAGCAGCTTAGCTAGGGGGCAGACTGAAGCTTTCTTT.

This rearrangement joins TRBV5-1 to TRBJ2-7, with D perhaps matching TRBD1 (6 bases). The CDR3 totals 15 residues. V lost 2 bases and J lost 0, with 12 bases in between. Looked up from germline, CDR1 is SGHRS and CDR2 is YFSETQ. The CDR3 sequence is CASSFGRGTSYEQYF. In DNA form, the CDR3 reads TGCGCCAGCAGCTTCGGCAGGGGCACCTCCTACGAGCAGTACTTC.

The chain is built from TRBV14 and TRBJ2-7; TRBD2 might be the D (6 bases). In germline, CDR1 is SGHDN, CDR2 FVKESK. This CDR3 comprises 18 residues. The V end was cut by 0 bases, the J end by 0 bases, with 18 bases between. CDR3 loop: CASSQDLVEGLVSYEQYF. The CDR3 nucleotides are TGTGCCAGCAGCCAAGATCTTGTGGAGGGGTTAGTCTCCTACGAGCAGTACTTC.